Shown below are 16 T cell receptor beta chains from a single sample sequenced in a study of blood T cell repertoires in COVID-19. TCRdb's copy holds only in-frame clones and misses some; the assay was immunoSEQ multiplex PCR. Of 200,000 to 250,000 clones listed, more than 75% are singletons. The source material was peripheral blood. The receptors were gathered from a woman aged 65 to 85 with active or convalescent COVID-19.

This clone has only one observation. The V gene is TRBV6-6, the J gene TRBJ1-3; D might be TRBD1 (6 bases). Germline CDR1 reads MNHNY; CDR2 reads SVGAGI (reference sequence). CDR3 size: 15 residues. V lost 7 bases, J lost 2 bases, and 15 bases lay in between. This CDR3 is CASIRGGGAGNTIYF. The DNA for the CDR3 is TGTGCCAGCATAAGGGGAGGGGGTGCTGGAAACACCATATATTTT.

V gene TRBV4-1 combines with J gene TRBJ1-2; the D is unclear. The germline V gene has CDR1 MGHRA and CDR2 YSYEKL. CDR3 size: 13 residues. Trimming pared 0 bases from V and 8 bases from J, leaving 10 bases between. DNA of the CDR3: TGCGCCAGCAGCCAAGATTCTGTCAGAGGCTACACCTTC. Translating gives CASSQDSVRGYTF.

CDR3 coding DNA: TGCGCCAGCAGCCCATCCCAGTGGCCGACAGGGGGCCGTTTGGCTTTCTTT. This codes for CASSPSQWPTGGRLAFF. This chain links TRBV4-1 with TRBJ1-1; 10 bases align to TRBD1. Unmatched junction bases numbered 19, after V lost 4 bases and J lost 11 bases. Germline CDR1 MGHRA, CDR2 YSYEKL. CDR3 size: 17 residues.

The chain uses TRBV3-1 (or the pseudogene TRBV3-2) and TRBJ1-1, with D possibly matching TRBD1 (5 bases). From germline, CDR1 is LGHDT and CDR2 YNNKEL (reference sequence). This CDR3 contains 15 residues. Trimming removed 4 bases at V and 6 bases at J, with 18 bases between. The CDR3 nucleotides are TGTGCCAGCAGCCTCCGGGGGGATGTTGGGGCTGAAGCTTTCTTT. It specifies CASSLRGDVGAEAFF.

The chain combines TRBV4-2 with TRBJ1-4; 7 bases align to TRBD1. Germline loops: CDR1 LGHNA, CDR2 YNFKEQ. The J segment lost 0 bases and the V segment lost 6 bases, leaving 4 bases of the junction unmatched. CDR3 length equals 15 residues. CDR3 region: CASRNRGTTNEKLFF. CDR3 sequence (DNA): TGTGCCAGCAGAAACAGGGGAACAACTAATGAAAAACTGTTTTTT.

CDR3 nucleotide sequence: TGCGCCAGCAGGGAGGGGATCGAAAAACTGTTTTTT. It specifies CASREGIEKLFF. The chain is built from TRBV5-1 and TRBJ1-4; a weak D match, TRBD1 (5 bases). CDR3 length: 12 amino acids. The germline V gene has CDR1 SGHRS and CDR2 YFSETQ. The germline V and J ends were trimmed by 5 bases and 8 bases, with 10 bases remaining between them.

V usage is TRBV9 and J usage is TRBJ1-1, with D unresolved. The V gene lost 7 bases and the J gene lost 1 base, with 14 bases spanning the gap. Germline values: CDR1 SGDLS, CDR2 YYNGEE. This CDR3 has 14 amino acids. The CDR3 reads CASSTSTGNTEAFF. Here the CDR3 DNA reads TGTGCCAGCTCGACTTCCACGGGGAACACTGAAGCTTTCTTT.

This clone was seen only a few times. J is TRBJ1-2 and V is TRBV6-6, with TRBD1 matching 9 bases. The germline CDR1 and CDR2 sequences are MNHNY and SVGAGI (reference sequence). V lost 6 bases to trimming and J lost 8 bases; unmatched junction nucleotides: 10. CDR3 length: 14 residues. The DNA of the CDR3 is TGTGCCAGCAGACTGGGACAGGGAGTAGGAGGCTACACCTTC. This sequence encodes CASRLGQGVGGYTF.

The genes are TRBV2 and TRBJ2-1, with 13 bases matching TRBD2. This CDR3 is 19 amino acids long. CDR1 and CDR2 (germline): SNHLY, FYNNEI. V dropped 1 base and J dropped 7; count of bases not matched to a gene: 13. Here the CDR3 DNA reads TGTGCCAGCAGTGAAGTCCTCATATTACTAGCGGGGGGGCAGAATGAGCAGTTCTTC. This translates into CASSEVLILLAGGQNEQFF.

The V and J genes are TRBV11-2 and TRBJ2-7; 7 bases fit TRBD2. Germline trimming cut 0 bases from V and 4 bases from J; bases unmatched to any gene: 3. The germline V gene has CDR1 SGHAT and CDR2 FQNNGV. This CDR3 has 14 amino acids. The CDR3, as DNA: TGTGCCAGCAGCTTAGATCTCGGGGGGTACGAGCAGTACTTC. This translates into CASSLDLGGYEQYF.

The chain joins TRBV6-5 to TRBJ1-4; D is unresolved. The CDR3 is 14 amino acids. The V gene lost 6 bases and the J gene lost 6 bases, with 14 bases spanning the gap. CDR1 is MNHEY and CDR2 is SVGAGI in the germline V gene. Written as DNA, the CDR3 is TGTGCCAGCAGCCCCGGTCCGTCTCATGAAAAACTGTTTTTT. It is translated as CASSPGPSHEKLFF.

The chain recombines TRBV5-5 with TRBJ1-6; tentatively, D is TRBD1 (5 bases). Trimming stripped 4 bases from V and 8 bases from J, with 10 bases between. CDR3 length: 13 residues. Germline CDR1 is SGHKS and CDR2 is YYEKEE (reference sequence). The CDR3 DNA reads TGTGCCAGCAGCCTCAGGGTTGATTCACCCCTCCACTTT. Translation gives CASSLRVDSPLHF.

V is TRBV14 and J is TRBJ1-2, with D tentatively TRBD1 (5 bases). V was clipped by 8 bases and J by 8 bases, with 18 bases between them. From germline, CDR1 is SGHDN and CDR2 FVKESK. This CDR3 is built from 13 residues. The CDR3 sequence: CASVIWGRLGYTF. The CDR3 DNA follows: TGTGCCAGCGTAATCTGGGGCCGACTCGGCTACACCTTC.

The chain joins TRBV7-3 to TRBJ1-5; D is ambiguous. CDR3 size: 13 residues. V was clipped by 3 bases and J by 3 bases, with 6 bases between them. Germline CDR1 reads SGHTA; CDR2 reads FQGTGA. CDR3 sequence reads: CASSLQNNQPQHF. The CDR3 DNA follows: TGTGCCAGCAGCTTGCAGAACAATCAGCCCCAGCATTTT.

The J gene is TRBJ2-3, the V gene TRBV7-9; TRBD1 aligns across 9 bases. Germline V gives CDR1 SEHNR, CDR2 FQNEAQ (reference sequence). The CDR3 runs to 17 residues. The J segment lost 6 bases and the V segment lost 4 bases, leaving 14 bases of the junction unmatched. The CDR3 is CASSWRDRAFSIDTQYF. The CDR3 DNA is TGTGCCAGCAGCTGGAGGGACAGGGCGTTTAGCATCGATACGCAGTATTTT.

The chain uses TRBV19 and TRBJ2-1; D is unresolved. The length of the CDR3 is 12 residues. The germline V gene has CDR1 LNHDA and CDR2 SQIVND (reference sequence). V was trimmed by 5 bases and J by 3 bases, leaving 5 bases between them. The CDR3 DNA reads as TGTGCCAGTAGTCCAAACTACAATGAGCAGTTCTTC. Its protein is CASSPNYNEQFF.